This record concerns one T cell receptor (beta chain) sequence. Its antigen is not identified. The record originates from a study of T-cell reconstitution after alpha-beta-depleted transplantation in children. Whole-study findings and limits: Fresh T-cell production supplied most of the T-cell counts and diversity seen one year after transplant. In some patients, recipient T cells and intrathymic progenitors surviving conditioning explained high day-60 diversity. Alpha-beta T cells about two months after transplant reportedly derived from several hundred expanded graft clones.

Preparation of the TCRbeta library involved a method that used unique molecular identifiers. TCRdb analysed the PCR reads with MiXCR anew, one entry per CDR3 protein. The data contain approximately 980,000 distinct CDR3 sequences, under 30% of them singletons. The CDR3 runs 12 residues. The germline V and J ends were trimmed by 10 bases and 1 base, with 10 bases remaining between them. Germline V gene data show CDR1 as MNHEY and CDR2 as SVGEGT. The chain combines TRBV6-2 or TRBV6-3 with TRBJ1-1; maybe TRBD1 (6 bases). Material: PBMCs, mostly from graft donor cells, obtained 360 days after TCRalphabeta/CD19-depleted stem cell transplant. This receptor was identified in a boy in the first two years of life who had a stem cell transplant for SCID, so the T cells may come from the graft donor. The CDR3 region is CANRDWNTEAFF. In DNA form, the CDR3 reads TGTGCCAACAGGGATTGGAACACTGAAGCTTTCTTT.